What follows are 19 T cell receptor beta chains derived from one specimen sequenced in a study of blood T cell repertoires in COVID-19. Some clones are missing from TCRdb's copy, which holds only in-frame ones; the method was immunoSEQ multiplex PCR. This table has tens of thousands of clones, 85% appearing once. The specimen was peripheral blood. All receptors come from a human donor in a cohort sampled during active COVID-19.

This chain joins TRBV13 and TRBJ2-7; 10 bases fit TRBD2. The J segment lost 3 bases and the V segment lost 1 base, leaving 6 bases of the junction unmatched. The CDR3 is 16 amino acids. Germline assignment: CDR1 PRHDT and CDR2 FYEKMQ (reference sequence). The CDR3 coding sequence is TGTGCCAGCAGCTTAGCCCGGACTAGCGGCCACTACGAGCAGTACTTC. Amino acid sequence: CASSLARTSGHYEQYF.

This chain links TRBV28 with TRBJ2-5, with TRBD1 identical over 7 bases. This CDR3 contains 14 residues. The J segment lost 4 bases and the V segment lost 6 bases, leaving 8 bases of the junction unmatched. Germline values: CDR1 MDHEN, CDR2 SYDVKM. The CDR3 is CASRLDRWGETQYF. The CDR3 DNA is TGTGCCAGCAGGTTGGACAGGTGGGGAGAGACCCAGTACTTC.

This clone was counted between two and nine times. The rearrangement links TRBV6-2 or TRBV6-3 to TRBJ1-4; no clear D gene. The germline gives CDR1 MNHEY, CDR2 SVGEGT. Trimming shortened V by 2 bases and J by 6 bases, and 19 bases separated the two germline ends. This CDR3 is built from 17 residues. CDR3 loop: CASSYEAGSAGDEKLFF. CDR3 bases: TGTGCCAGCAGTTACGAGGCGGGTTCGGCAGGTGATGAAAAACTGTTTTTT.

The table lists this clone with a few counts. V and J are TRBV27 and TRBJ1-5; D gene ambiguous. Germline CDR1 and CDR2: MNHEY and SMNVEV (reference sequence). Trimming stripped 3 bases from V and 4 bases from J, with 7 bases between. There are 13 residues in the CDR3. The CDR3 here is CASSFAGNQPQHF. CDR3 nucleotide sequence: TGTGCCAGCAGTTTTGCAGGAAATCAGCCCCAGCATTTT.

Written as DNA, the CDR3 is TGCGCCAGCAGCCAGCAAGCGGGGCTCTCCTACAATGAGCAGTTCTTC. Its translation: CASSQQAGLSYNEQFF. The gene calls are TRBV5-1 and TRBJ2-1; TRBD2 matches at 7 bases. The V segment lost 4 bases and the J segment 0 bases; nucleotides outside the gene matches: 7. Germline CDR1 and CDR2: SGHRS and YFSETQ. The CDR3 has 16 amino acids.

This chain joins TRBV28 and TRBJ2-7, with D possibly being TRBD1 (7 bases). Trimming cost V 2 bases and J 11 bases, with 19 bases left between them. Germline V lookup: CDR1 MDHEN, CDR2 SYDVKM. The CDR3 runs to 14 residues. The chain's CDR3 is CASSLPFSGRGEYF. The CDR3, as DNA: TGTGCCAGCAGTTTACCCTTCTCGGGCAGGGGGGAGTACTTC.

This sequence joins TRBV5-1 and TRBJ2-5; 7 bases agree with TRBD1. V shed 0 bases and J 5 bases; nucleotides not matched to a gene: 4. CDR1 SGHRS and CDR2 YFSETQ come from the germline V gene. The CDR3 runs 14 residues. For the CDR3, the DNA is TGCGCCAGCAGCTTGGCAGGGGGTAGGGAGACCCAGTACTTC. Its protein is CASSLAGGRETQYF.

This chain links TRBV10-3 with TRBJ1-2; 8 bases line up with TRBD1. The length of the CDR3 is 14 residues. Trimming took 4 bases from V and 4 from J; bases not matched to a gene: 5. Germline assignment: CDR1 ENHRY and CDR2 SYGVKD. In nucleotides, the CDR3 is TGTGCCATCAGTGGGGGACAGGAGACCTATGGCTACACCTTC. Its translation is CAISGGQETYGYTF.

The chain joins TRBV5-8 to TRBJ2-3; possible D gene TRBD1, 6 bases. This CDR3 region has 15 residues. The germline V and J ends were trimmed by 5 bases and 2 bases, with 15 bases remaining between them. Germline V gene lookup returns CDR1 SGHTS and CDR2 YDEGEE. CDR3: CASSLGDTYTDTQYF. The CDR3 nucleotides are TGTGCCAGCAGTTTAGGGGACACCTACACAGATACGCAGTATTTT.

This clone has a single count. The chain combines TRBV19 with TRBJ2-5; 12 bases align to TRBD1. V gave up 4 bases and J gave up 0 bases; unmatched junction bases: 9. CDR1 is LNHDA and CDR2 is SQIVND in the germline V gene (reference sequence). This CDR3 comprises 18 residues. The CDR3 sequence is CASSKGQGANTYQETQYF. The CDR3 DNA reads TGTGCCAGTAGTAAGGGACAGGGGGCAAATACGTACCAAGAGACCCAGTACTTC.

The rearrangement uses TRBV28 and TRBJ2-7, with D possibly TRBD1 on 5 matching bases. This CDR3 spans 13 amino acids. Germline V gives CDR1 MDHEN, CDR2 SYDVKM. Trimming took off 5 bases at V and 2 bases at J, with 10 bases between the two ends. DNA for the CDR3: TGTGCCAGCAGTAAGTCAGGGCCCTACGAGCAGTACTTC. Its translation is CASSKSGPYEQYF.

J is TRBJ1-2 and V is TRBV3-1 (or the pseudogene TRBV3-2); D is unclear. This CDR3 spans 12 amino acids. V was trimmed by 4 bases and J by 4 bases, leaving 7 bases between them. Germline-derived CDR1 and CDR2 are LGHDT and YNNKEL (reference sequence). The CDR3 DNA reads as TGTGCCAGCAGCCTTGCAGGCTATGGCTACACCTTC. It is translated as CASSLAGYGYTF.

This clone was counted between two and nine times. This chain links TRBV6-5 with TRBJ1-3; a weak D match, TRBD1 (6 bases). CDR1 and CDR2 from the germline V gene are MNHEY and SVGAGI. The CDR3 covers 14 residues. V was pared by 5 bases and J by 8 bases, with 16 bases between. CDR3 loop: CASSLQGRGDTIYF. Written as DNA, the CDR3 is TGTGCCAGCAGTCTGCAGGGGAGAGGAGACACCATATATTTT.

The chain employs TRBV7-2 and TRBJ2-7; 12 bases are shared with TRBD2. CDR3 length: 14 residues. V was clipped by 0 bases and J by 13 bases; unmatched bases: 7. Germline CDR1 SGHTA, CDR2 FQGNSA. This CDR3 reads CASSLARLAGEVYF. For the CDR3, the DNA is TGTGCCAGCAGCTTAGCCCGACTAGCGGGAGAGGTTTACTTC.

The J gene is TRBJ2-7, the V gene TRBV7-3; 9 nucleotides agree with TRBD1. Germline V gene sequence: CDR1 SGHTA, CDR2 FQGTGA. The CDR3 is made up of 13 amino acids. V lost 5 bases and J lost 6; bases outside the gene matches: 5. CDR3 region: CASSPGTGSEQYF. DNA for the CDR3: TGTGCCAGCAGCCCCGGGACAGGGAGCGAGCAGTACTTC. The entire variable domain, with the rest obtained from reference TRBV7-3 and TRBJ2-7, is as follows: GAGVSQTPSNKVTEKGKYVELRCDPISGHTALYWYRQSLGQGPEFLIYFQGTGAADDSGLPNDRFFAVRPEGSVSTLKIQRTERGDSAVYLCASSPGTGSEQYFGPGTRLTVT.

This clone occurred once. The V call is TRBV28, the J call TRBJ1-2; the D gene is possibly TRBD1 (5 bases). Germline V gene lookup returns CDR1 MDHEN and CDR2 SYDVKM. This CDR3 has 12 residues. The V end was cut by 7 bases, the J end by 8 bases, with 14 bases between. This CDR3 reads CASNDQGRGYTF. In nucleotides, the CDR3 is TGTGCCAGCAATGACCAGGGTAGGGGCTACACCTTC.

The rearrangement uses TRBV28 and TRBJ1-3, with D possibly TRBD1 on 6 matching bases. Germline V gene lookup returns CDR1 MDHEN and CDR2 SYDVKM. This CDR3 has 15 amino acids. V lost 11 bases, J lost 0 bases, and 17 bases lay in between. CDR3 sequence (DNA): TGTGCCGCCAACGGGGGGGCGAACTCTGGAAACACCATATATTTT. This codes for CAANGGANSGNTIYF.

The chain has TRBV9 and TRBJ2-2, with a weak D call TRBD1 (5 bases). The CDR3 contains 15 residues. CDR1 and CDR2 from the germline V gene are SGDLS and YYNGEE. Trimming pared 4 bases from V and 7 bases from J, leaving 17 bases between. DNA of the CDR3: TGTGCCAGCAGCCCCAATCTCTGGGGCGGCGGGGAGCTGTTTTTT. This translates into CASSPNLWGGGELFF.

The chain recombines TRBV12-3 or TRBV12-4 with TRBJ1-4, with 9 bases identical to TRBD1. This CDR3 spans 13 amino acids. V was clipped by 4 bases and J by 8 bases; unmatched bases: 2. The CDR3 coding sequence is TGTGCCAGCAGTTGGGGGACAGGGGAAAAACTGTTTTTT. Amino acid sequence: CASSWGTGEKLFF.